The rows below give T cell receptor beta chains drawn from one sample of a study of blood T cell repertoires in COVID-19. Clones were sequenced by immunoSEQ multiplex PCR, and TCRdb holds only the in-frame ones, with some missing. This table holds around 200,000 clones, more than 70% found once. Sequencing was carried out using peripheral blood. The receptors were gathered from a man in his forties with active or convalescent COVID-19. Each CDR3 is given with its conserved first and last residue.

V	J	CDR3
TRBV7-6	TRBJ2-1	CASSPAGGLNEQFF
TRBV6-2/TRBV6-3	TRBJ2-3	CASSYGETTDTQYF
TRBV30	TRBJ1-2	CAWSVGQGIVGGYTF
TRBV11-2	TRBJ1-6	CASSSQRSPLHF
TRBV28	TRBJ2-2	CASSQTRYTGELFF
TRBV24-1	TRBJ2-1	CATSDSGTSGTYNEQFF
TRBV7-8	TRBJ2-2	CASSPLAIPAGKKTGELFF
TRBV6-5	TRBJ2-7	CASSYGGHRLEQYF
TRBV4-2	TRBJ1-2	CASSQESTTSGSNYGYTF
TRBV24-1	TRBJ1-4	CATSDSAGGGNEKLFF
TRBV7-2	TRBJ2-7	CASSLDRGRAAEQYF
TRBV5-1	TRBJ1-2	CASSLESWGGYGYTF
TRBV11-2	TRBJ2-1	CASCSSAKSSYNEQFF
TRBV15	TRBJ2-7	CATSKGGQQTYEQYF
TRBV24-1	TRBJ1-1	CATSVGQGNTEAFF
TRBV19	TRBJ2-1	CASSIDTSANEQFF
TRBV5-4	TRBJ2-2	CASSLQRGANTGELFF
TRBV30	TRBJ2-2	CAWRTGANTGELFF
TRBV19	TRBJ1-1	CASSPRGRENTEAFF
TRBV27	TRBJ1-1	CASSLSGGATEAFF
TRBV19	TRBJ1-4	CAVRGQVNEKLFF
TRBV19	TRBJ1-1	CASSRMTGNTEAFF
TRBV30	TRBJ2-5	CAWSVSFTIGTNQETQYF
TRBV7-6	TRBJ1-3	CASTSTVSGNTIYF
TRBV19	TRBJ2-5	CASSTGTTWRETQYF
TRBV7-6	TRBJ2-7	CASSPTGGSSYEQYF
TRBV19	TRBJ2-7	CASSIDPYSYEQYF
TRBV4-3	TRBJ1-1	CASSQKGGIDTEAFF
TRBV5-1	TRBJ1-1	CASSLAQGGGEAFF
TRBV11-3	TRBJ2-7	CASSLSGTSYEQYF
TRBV6-5	TRBJ1-5	CASRHLGTGWQPQHF
TRBV9	TRBJ2-3	CASSVAGGPGDTQYF
TRBV2	TRBJ2-7	CASQRPGQSSYEQYF
TRBV5-1	TRBJ1-1	CASSLLRTGKNTEAFF
TRBV5-5	TRBJ2-7	CASSLIGGYEQYF
TRBV7-9	TRBJ2-1	CASSPWTGSYNEQFF
TRBV30	TRBJ2-7	CAWSDRYEQYF
TRBV6-5	TRBJ1-2	CASSYSDRSGVYGYTF
TRBV7-9	TRBJ2-7	CASSLGPGGYEQYF
TRBV29-1	TRBJ1-3	CSVELVRGNTIYF
TRBV28	TRBJ2-5	CASSPIAGEGQETQYF
TRBV27	TRBJ2-1	CASLRGPPLVDNEQFF
TRBV19	TRBJ2-1	CASSVLAGGGEQFF
TRBV19	TRBJ1-5	CASRRDDRVDQPQHF
TRBV4-1	TRBJ2-2	CASSRGLKGGELFF
TRBV6-5	TRBJ2-1	CAACRDRGVGNEQFF
TRBV19	TRBJ2-5	CASSIPPEETQYF
TRBV4-2	TRBJ2-3	CASSQVIAESSTDTQYF
TRBV24-1	TRBJ1-1	CATSTGHPNTEAFF
TRBV7-2	TRBJ2-3	CASSLVGSGGTDTQYF